This TCR beta chain was captured by sequencing in a study of T-cell memory formation after mild COVID-19. TCRdb used MiXCR to reprocess the 5' RACE reads, holding one entry per CDR3 protein. The data hold some 250,000 distinct CDR3 sequences, with around 17% observed a single time. Sequencing input: PBMCs or a T cell subset sorted from them (not recorded which). The source is a man younger than 35 who had mild COVID-19 (a few samples of this study predate the infection). Cell type and time point are not known.

The CDR3 DNA reads as TGTGCCAGCAGTTACACGGGACTAGGGAGAGATACGCAGTATTTT. It specifies CASSYTGLGRDTQYF. This chain uses TRBV6-2 or TRBV6-3 with TRBJ2-3; the match to TRBD2 covers 8 bases. Per germline, CDR1 MNHEY and CDR2 SVGEGT. Trimming took 2 bases from V and 5 from J; bases not matched to a gene: 6. The CDR3 is made up of 15 amino acids.